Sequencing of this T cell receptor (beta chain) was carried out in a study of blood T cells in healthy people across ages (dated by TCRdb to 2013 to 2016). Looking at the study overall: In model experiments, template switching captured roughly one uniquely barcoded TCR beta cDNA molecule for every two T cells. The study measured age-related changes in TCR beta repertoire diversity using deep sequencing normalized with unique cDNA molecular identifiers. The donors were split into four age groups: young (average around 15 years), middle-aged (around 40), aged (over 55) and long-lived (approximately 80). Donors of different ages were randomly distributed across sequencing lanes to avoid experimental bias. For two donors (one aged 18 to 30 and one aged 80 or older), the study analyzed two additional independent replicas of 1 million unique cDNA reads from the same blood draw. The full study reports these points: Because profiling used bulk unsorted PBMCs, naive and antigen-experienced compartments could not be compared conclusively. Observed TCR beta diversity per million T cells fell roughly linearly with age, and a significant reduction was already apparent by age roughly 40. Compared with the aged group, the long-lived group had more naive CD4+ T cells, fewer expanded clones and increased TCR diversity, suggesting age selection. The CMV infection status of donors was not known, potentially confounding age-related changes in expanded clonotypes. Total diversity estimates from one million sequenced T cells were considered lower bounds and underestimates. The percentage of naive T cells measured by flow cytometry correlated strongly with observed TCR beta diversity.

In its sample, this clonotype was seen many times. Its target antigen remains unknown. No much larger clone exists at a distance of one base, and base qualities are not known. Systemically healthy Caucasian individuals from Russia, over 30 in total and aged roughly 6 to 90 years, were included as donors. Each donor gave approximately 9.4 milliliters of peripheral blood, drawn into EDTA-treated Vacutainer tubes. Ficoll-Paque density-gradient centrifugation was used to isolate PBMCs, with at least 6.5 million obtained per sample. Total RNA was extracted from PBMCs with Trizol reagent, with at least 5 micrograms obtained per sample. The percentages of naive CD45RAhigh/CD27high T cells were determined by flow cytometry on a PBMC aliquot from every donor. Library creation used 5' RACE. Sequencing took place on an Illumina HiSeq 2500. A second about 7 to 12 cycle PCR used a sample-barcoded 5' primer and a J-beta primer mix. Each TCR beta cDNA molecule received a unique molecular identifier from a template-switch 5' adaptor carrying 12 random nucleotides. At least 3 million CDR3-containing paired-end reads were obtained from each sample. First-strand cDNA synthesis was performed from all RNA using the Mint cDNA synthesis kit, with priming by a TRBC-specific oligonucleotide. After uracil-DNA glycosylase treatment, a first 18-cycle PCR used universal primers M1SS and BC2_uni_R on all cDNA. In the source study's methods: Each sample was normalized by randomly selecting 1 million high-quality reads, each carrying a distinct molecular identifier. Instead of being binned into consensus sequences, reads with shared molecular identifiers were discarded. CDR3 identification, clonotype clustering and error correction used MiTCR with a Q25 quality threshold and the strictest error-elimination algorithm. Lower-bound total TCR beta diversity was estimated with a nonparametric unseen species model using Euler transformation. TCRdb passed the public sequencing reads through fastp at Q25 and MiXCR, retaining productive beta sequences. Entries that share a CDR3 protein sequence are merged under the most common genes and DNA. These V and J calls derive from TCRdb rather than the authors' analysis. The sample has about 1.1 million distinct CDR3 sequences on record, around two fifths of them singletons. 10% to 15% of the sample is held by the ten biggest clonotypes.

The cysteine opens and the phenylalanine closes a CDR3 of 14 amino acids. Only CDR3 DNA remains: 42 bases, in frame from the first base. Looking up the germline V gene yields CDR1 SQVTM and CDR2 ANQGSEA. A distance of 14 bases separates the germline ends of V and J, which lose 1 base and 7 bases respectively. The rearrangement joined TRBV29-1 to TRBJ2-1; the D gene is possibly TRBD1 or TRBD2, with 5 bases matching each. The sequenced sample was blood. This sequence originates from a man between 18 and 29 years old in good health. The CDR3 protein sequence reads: CSVEVWDESNEQFF. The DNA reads TGCAGCGTTGAAGTGTGGGACGAAAGTAATGAGCAGTTCTTC.